This entry describes one TCR beta chain. The data belong to a study of CXCR3-negative and CXCR3-positive naive CD8 T cells. Looked up from germline, CDR1 is MNHEY and CDR2 is SVGEGT. This CDR3 has 15 amino acids. The TRB libraries of cDNA were built by UMI-labeled 5' RACE. TCRdb reanalyzed the 5' RACE reads and collapses them to one entry per CDR3 protein, without DNA. The sample is made up of about 130,000 distinct CDR3 sequences, and the top ten hold approximately 0.3% of it. Cells that were CD45RO-CCR7+CD27+CD95- constituted naive CD8+ T cells. The source of this sequence is a human donor in good health. Some clones in this sample may be carry-over from other donors' samples. Sequenced sample: naive CXCR3- CD8+ T cells from blood. Sample subset: CD45RO-CCR7+CD27+CD95- naive CD8+ T cells lacking CXCR3 (TNR3-). The chain employs TRBV6-2 or TRBV6-3 and TRBJ2-1; the TCRdb D gene call, TRBD1, has no DNA to confirm it. CDR3 loop: CASSYGRGAGNEQFF.